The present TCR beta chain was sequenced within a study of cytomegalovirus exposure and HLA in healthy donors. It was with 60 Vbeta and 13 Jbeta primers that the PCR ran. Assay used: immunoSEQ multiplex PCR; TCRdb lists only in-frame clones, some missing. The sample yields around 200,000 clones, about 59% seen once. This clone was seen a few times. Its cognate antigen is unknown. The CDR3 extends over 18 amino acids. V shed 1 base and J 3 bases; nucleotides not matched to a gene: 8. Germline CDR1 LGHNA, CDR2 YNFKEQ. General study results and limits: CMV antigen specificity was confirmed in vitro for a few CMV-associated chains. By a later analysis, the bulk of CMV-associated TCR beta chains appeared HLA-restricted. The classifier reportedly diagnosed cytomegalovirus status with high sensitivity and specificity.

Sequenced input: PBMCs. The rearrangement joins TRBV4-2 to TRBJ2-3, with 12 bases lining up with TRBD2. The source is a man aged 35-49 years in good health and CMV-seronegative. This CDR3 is CASSQGLAGAMGTDTQYF. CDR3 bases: TGTGCCAGCAGCCAAGGACTAGCGGGGGCCATGGGGACAGATACGCAGTATTTT.